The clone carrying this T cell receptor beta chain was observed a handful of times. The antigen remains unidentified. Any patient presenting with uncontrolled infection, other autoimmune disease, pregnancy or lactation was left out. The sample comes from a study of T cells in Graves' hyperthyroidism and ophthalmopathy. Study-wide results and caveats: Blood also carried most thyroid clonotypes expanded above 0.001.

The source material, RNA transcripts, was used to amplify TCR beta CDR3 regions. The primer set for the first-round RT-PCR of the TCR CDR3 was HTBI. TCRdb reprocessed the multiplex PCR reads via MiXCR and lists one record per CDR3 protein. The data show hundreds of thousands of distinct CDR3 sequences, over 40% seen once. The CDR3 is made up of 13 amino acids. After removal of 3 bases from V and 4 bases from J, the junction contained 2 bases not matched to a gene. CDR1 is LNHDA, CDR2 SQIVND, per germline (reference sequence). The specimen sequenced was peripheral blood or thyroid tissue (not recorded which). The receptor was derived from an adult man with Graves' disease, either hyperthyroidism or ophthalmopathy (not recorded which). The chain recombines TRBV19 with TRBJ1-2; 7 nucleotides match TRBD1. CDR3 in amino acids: CASSMTGLYGYTF. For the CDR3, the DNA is TGTGCCAGTAGTATGACAGGGCTCTATGGCTACACCTTC.